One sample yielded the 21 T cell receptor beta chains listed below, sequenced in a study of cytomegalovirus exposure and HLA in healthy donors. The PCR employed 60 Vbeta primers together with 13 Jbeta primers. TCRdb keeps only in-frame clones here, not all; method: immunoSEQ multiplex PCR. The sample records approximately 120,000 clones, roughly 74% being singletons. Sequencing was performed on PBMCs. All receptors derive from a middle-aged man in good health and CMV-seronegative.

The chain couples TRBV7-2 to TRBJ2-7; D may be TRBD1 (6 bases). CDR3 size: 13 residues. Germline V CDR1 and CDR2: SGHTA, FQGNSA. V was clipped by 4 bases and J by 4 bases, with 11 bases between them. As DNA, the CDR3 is TGTGCCAGCAGCTCACTCGACAGGTACGAGCAGTACTTC. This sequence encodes CASSSLDRYEQYF.

CDR3 loop: CATTGQGDEKLFF. For the CDR3, the DNA is TGTGCCACCACAGGACAGGGCGATGAAAAACTGTTTTTT. V gene TRBV19 combines with J gene TRBJ1-4, with 8 bases matching TRBD1. V was clipped by 10 bases and J by 6 bases; unmatched bases: 7. Germline V gene data show CDR1 as LNHDA and CDR2 as SQIVND (reference sequence). This CDR3 contains 13 residues.

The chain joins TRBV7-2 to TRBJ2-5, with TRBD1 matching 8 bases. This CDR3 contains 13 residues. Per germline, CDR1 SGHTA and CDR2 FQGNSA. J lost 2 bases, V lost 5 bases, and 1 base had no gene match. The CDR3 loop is CASSRDRQETQYF. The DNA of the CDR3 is TGTGCCAGCAGCCGGGACAGGCAAGAGACCCAGTACTTC.

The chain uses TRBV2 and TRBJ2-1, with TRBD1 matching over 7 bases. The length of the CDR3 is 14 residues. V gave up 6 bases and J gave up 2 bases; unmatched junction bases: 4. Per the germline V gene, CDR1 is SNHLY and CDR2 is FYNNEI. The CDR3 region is CASRTGSAYNEQFF. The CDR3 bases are TGTGCCAGCAGGACAGGGAGTGCCTACAATGAGCAGTTCTTC. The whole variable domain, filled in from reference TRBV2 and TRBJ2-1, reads EPEVTQTPSHQVTQMGQEVILRCVPISNHLYFYWYRQILGQKVEFLVSFYNNEISEKSEIFDDQFSVERPDGSNFTLKIRSTKLEDSAMYFCASRTGSAYNEQFFGPGTRLTVL.

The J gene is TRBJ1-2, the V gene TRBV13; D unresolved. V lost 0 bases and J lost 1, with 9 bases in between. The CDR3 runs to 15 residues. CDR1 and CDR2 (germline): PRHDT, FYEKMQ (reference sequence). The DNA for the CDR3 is TGTGCCAGCAGCTTAGGCCAGGAGGTTAACTATGGCTACACCTTC. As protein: CASSLGQEVNYGYTF.

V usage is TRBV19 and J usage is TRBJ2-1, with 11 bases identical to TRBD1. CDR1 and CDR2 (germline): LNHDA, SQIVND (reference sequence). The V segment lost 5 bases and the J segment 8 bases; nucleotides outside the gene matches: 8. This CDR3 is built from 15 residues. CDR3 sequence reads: CASSPDRGRLDEQFF. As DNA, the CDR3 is TGTGCCAGTAGTCCGGACAGGGGGCGTCTCGATGAGCAGTTCTTC.

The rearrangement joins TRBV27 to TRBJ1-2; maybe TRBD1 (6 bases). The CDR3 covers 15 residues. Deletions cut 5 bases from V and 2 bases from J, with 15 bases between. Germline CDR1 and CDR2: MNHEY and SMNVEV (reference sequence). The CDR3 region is CASSPGHQANYGYTF. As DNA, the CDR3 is TGTGCCAGCAGTCCGGGACACCAAGCAAACTATGGCTACACCTTC.

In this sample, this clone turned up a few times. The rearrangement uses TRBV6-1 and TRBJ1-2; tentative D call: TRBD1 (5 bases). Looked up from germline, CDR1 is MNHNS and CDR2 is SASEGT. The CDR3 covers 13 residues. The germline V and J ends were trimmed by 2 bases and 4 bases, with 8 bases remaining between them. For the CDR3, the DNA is TGTGCCAGCAGTGAAAGGGGTGGCTATGGCTACACCTTC. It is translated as CASSERGGYGYTF.

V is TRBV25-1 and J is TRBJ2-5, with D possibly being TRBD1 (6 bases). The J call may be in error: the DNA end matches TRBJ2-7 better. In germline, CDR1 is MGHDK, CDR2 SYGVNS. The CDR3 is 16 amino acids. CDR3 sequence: CASSELQGNLVREQYF. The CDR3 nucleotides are TGTGCCAGCAGTGAACTACAGGGAAATCTTGTACGCGAGCAGTACTTC.

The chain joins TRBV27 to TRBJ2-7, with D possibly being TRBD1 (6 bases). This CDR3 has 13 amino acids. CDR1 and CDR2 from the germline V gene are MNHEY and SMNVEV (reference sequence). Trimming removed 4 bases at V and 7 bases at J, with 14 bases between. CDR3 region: CASSYGQSGEQYF. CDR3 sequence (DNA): TGTGCCAGCAGTTACGGACAGTCCGGGGAGCAGTACTTC.

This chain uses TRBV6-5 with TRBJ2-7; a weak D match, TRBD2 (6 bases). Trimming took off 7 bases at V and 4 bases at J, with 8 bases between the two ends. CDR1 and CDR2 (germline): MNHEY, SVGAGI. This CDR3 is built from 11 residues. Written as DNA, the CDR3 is TGTGCCAGCACGGAGGGTTACGAGCAGTACTTC. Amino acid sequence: CASTEGYEQYF.

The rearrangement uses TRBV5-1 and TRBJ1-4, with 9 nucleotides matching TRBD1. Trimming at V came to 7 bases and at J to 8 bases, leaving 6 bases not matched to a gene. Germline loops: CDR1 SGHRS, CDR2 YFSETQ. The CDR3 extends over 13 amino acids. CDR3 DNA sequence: TGCGCCAGCCGGGACAGGGAGTCAGAAAAACTGTTTTTT. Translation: CASRDRESEKLFF. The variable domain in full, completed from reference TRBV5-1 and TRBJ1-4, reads KAGVTQTPRYLIKTRGQQVTLSCSPISGHRSVSWYQQTPGQGLQFLFEYFSETQRNKGNFPGRFSGRQFSNSRSEMNVSTLELGDSALYLCASRDRESEKLFFGSGTQLSVL.

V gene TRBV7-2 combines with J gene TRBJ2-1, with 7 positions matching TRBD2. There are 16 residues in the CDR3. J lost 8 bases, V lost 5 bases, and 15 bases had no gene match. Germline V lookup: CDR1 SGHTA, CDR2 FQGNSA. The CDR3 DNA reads TGTGCCAGCAGCCCCTGGGAGGGAGGGCCCTTTTATGAGCAGTTCTTC. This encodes CASSPWEGGPFYEQFF.

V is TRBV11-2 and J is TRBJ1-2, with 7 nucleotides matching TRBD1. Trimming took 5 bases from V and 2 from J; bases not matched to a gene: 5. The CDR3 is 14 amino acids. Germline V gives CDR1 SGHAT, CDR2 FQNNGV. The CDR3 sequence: CASSETRGNYGYTF. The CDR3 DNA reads TGTGCCAGCAGCGAGACCAGGGGGAACTATGGCTACACCTTC.

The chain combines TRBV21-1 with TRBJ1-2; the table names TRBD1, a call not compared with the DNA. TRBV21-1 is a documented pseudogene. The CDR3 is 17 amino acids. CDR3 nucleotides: TGTGCCAGCGTATGCATAAAACAGCCCGATCTTAACTATGGCTACACCTTC. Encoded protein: CASVCIKQPDLNYGYTF.

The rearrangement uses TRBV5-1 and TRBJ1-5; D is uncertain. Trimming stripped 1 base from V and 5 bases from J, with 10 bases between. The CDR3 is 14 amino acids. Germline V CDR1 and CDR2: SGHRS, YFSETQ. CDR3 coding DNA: TGCGCCAGCAGCTTGTCTGGCCAGGATCAGCCCCAGCATTTT. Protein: CASSLSGQDQPQHF.

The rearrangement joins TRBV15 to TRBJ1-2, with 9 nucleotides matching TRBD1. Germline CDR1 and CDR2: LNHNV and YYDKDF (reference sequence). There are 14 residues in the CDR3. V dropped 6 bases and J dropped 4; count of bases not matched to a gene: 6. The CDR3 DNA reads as TGTGCCACCAGTATGGGACAGGGAGTCTATGGCTACACCTTC. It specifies CATSMGQGVYGYTF.

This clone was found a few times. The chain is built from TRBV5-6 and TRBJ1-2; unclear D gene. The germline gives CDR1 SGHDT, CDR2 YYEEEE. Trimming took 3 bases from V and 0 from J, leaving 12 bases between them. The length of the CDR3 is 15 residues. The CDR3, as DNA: TGTGCCAGCAGCTCCGTGCGGGCAGCTAACTATGGCTACACCTTC. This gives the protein CASSSVRAANYGYTF. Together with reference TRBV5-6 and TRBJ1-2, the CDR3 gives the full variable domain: DAGVTQSPTHLIKTRGQQVTLRCSPKSGHDTVSWYQQALGQGPQFIFQYYEEEERQRGNFPDRFSGHQFPNYSSELNVNALLLGDSALYLCASSSVRAANYGYTFGSGTRLTVV.

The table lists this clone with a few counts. The CDR3 spells CASSYTTYLDNEQFF. CDR3 nucleotide sequence: TGTGCCAGCAGTTACACCACCTATCTCGACAATGAGCAGTTCTTC. The chain has TRBV6-6 and TRBJ2-1; D gene ambiguous. Germline assignment: CDR1 MNHNY and CDR2 SVGAGI (reference sequence). Trimming removed 2 bases from V and 5 bases from J, with 13 bases in between. The CDR3 is 15 residues long.

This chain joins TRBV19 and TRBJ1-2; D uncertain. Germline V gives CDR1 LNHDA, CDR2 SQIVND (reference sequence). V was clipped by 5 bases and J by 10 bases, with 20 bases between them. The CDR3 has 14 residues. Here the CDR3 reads CASSWAVANGNYTF. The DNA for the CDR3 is TGTGCCAGTAGTTGGGCAGTTGCAAACGGGAACTACACCTTC.

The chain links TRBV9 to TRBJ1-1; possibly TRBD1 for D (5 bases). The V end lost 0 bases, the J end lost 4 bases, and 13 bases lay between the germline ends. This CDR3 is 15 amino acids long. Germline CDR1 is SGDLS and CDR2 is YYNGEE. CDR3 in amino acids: CASSVGTGQGTEAFF. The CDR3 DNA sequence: TGTGCCAGCAGCGTAGGTACTGGTCAGGGCACTGAAGCTTTCTTT.